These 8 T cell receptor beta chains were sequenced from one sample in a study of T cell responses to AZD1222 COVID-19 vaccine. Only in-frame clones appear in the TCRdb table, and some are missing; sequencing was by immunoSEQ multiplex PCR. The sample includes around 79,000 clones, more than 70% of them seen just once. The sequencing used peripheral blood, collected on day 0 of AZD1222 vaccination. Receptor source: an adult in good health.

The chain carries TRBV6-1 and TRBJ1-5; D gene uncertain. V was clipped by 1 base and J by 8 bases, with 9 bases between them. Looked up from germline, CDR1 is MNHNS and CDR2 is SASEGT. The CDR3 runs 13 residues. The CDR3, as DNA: TGTGCCAGCAGTGAAGAACGGAGGGAGCCCCAGCATTTT. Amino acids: CASSEERREPQHF.

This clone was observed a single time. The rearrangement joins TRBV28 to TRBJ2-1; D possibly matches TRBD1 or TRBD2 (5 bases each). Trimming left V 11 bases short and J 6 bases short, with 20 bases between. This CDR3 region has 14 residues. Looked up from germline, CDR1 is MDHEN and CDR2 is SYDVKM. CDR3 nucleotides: TGTGCCTCTGTTACGGGGACGGCCGGCAATGAGCAGTTCTTC. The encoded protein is CASVTGTAGNEQFF.

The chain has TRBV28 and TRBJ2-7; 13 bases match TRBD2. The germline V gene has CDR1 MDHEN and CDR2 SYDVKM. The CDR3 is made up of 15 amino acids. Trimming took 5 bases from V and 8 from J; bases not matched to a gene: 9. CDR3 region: CASSQLAGGHWKQYF. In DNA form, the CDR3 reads TGTGCCAGCAGTCAACTAGCGGGGGGGCATTGGAAGCAGTACTTC.

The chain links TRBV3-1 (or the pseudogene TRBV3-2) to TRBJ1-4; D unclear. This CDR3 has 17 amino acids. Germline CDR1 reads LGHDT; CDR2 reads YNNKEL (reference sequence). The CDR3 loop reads CAEYLRGKSVPRGKLFF. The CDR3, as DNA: TGTGCAGAGTATCTACGGGGTAAGTCGGTTCCCCGGGGAAAACTGTTTTTT.

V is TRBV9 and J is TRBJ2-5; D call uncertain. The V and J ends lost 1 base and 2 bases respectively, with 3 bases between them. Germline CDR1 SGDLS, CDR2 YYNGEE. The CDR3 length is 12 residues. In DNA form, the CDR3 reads TGTGCCAGCAGCGTATCTCAAGAGACCCAGTACTTC. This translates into CASSVSQETQYF.

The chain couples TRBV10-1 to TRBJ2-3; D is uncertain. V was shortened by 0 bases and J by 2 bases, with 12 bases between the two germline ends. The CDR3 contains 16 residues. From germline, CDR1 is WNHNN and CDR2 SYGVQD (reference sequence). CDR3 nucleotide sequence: TGCGCCAGCAGTGAGTCGGCTAGGATTCTCACAGATACGCAGTATTTT. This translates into CASSESARILTDTQYF.

This chain's CDR3 is CASSFRQNRPYEQYF. The CDR3 DNA reads TGTGCCAGCAGCTTCCGACAGAATCGACCCTACGAGCAGTACTTC. The chain carries TRBV7-9 and TRBJ2-7, with TRBD1 as a possible D gene (5 bases). Germline loops: CDR1 SEHNR, CDR2 FQNEAQ (reference sequence). This CDR3 has 15 residues. V lost 3 bases and J lost 2, with 14 bases in between.

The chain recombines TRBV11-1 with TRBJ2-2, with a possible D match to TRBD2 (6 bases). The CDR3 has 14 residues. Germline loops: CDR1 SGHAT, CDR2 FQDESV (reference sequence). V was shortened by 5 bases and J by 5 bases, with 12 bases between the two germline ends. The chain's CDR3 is CASSNLRGTGELFF. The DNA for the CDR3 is TGTGCCAGCAGCAACCTGCGGGGAACCGGGGAGCTGTTTTTT.